The source of this TCR beta chain is a study of beta chain features in type 1 diabetes (dated by TCRdb to about 2018). The study in broad terms: Mean age, gender distribution, total cell number and subset yield did not differ between patients and healthy donors. A total of about 99,000,000 sorted cells were examined across all samples, and RNA yield correlated strongly with the number of cells per subset. In the study, recently diagnosed type 1 diabetes patients and matched healthy donors were compared on the TCRB repertoires of their sorted circulating CD4+ T cell subsets. Naive and central memory subsets were obtained from all 30 or so donors, but regulatory and stem cell-like memory subsets were isolated from only 8 patients and roughly eight healthy donors. Broader findings and caveats from the paper: Naive, central memory and regulatory TCRB repertoires appeared more similar among patients than among healthy donors. Sequencing cDNA rather than genomic DNA could over-represent highly expressing activated cells, although activation and CD3 levels did not differ between groups. A moderate but significant shortening of TCRB CDR3 length was observed in type 1 diabetes patients in all four CD4+ subsets. At VDJ recombination sites, type 1 diabetes patients had fewer insertions and more deleted nucleotides, which implies abnormalities in thymic rearrangement. Shorter templates might be favored by PCR, yet because patient and control samples were amplified and corrected together, any such skew would affect both groups equally. Because the HLA sub-analyses included only small numbers of individuals, any influence of HLA type on TCRB rearrangement was left unresolved.

Each donor gave one peripheral blood draw, averaging roughly 100 mL, which was collected into heparinised tubes. Naive, central memory, regulatory and stem cell-like memory CD4+ T cells were sorted on a BD FACSAria II using a panel including CD45RO, CCR7, CD25, CD127, CD95 and CD27. Purity was above 98% for every sorted population. PBMCs were isolated immediately by Lymphoprep density gradient centrifugation and stained directly without culture. Samples were stained and sorted in pairs, with one healthy donor and one patient per experiment, so that batch effects were minimized. With regard to this clone: Its antigen is unknown. Base qualities are not recorded, but no much larger clone differs from it by a single base.

V and J lose 4 bases and 7 bases, and a span of 14 bases separates them. From the cysteine through the phenylalanine, the CDR3 covers 15 amino acids. Only the CDR3 DNA is retained, 45 bases long and in frame from the first base. Reading the germline V gene gives CDR1 SGHDN and CDR2 FVKESK. The High Capacity cDNA Reverse Transcription Kit was used to reverse transcribe all of the isolated RNA, meaning that expressed TCRB transcripts were what got sequenced. Deep immunoSEQ sequencing was applied to naive, central memory and regulatory T cell samples, giving an average of around 3.4 million total reads per sample. After sorted cells were lysed in RLT buffer, RNA was extracted with DNase-treated RNeasy Micro or Mini kits, with the choice depending on cell number. To prevent cross-contamination, each cell subset was processed individually, whereas patient and healthy donor samples were processed jointly. The immunoSEQ multiplex PCR was used to amplify TCRB sequences from cDNA, yielding 87-bp fragments that span the CDR3 region. Sequencing of the amplicons was performed on the Illumina HiSeq platform. The published analysis was carried out like this. Synthetic template baselines were used to correct PCR bias computationally, reads within Hamming distance 2 were collapsed together, and singletons that could not be merged were discarded. Reads were aligned against IMGT to assign V, D and J genes, CDR3 length and insertions or deletions at six rearrangement sites. Within each subset, clonotype counts were normalized to the number of sorted cells before true diversity and Gini coefficients were calculated with the tcR R package. The overlap coefficient, calculated on TCRB nucleotide sequences, was used to measure repertoire sharing. As a proxy for the pre-selection repertoire, out-of-frame TCRB sequences from naive cells were analyzed. The table was pulled from immuneACCESS by TCRdb, which kept in-frame rearrangements only. Such tables lose some clones; where checked, under half of the loss comes from unresolved V genes, and the rest has no known cause. V and J calls and clone size are those listed in that table; D and trimming were worked out from the DNA. In this sample the table shows 970,000 or so clones, roughly a sixth of which occur a single time. The leading ten clones occupy 0.023% of the sample.

Sequencing was done on a sample of naive CD4+ T cells from blood. Interpreted using the paper, the cell subset or site label stands for: true naive CD4+ T cells. The receptor was isolated from a woman younger than 35 in good health. This receptor chain uses TRBV14 and TRBJ1-6, with TRBD1 tentatively as D gene (5 bases match). The nucleotide sequence is given as TGTGCCAGCAGCCCGGGGACGGCCTGGAATTCACCCCTCCACTTT. It specifies CASSPGTAWNSPLHF.